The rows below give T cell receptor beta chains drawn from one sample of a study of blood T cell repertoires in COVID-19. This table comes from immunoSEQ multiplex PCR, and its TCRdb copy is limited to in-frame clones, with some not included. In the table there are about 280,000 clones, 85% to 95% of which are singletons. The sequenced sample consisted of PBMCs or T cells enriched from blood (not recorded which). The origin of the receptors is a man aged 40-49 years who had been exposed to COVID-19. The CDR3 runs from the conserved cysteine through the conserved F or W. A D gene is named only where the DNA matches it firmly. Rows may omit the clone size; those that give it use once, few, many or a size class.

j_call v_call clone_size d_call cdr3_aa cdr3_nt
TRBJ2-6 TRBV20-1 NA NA CSASSRSRYSGANVLTF TGCAGTGCTAGTAGCCGGAGTAGATACTCTGGGGCCAACGTCCTGACTTTC
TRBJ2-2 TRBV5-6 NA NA CASSLRQSGELFF TGTGCCAGCAGCTTGAGACAGTCCGGGGAGCTGTTTTTT
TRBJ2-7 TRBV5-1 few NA CASSLEGEQYF TGCGCCAGCAGCTTGGAGGGGGAGCAGTACTTC
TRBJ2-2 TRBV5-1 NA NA CASSDTGTYTGELFF TGCGCCAGCAGCGACACAGGCACCTACACCGGGGAGCTGTTTTTT
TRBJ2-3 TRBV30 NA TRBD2 CAWEGAREGQDTQYF TGTGCCTGGGAAGGGGCCCGGGAGGGCCAGGATACGCAGTATTTT
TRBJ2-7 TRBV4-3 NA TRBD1 CASSQLYRGDHYEQYF TGCGCCAGCAGCCAACTCTACAGGGGGGATCACTACGAGCAGTACTTC
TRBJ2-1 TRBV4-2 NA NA CASSQDLTSSYNEQFF TGTGCCAGCAGCCAAGATCTAACTAGCTCCTACAATGAGCAGTTCTTC
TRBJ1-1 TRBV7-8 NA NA CASSSLLQNTEAFF TGTGCCAGCAGCTCCCTACTCCAGAACACTGAAGCTTTCTTT
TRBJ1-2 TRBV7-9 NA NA CASSLAGVDYGYTF TGTGCCAGCAGCTTAGCCGGGGTGGATTATGGCTACACCTTC
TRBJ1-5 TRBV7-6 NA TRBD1 CASSLGTGYNQPQHF TGTGCCAGCAGCTTAGGGACAGGGTATAATCAGCCCCAGCATTTT
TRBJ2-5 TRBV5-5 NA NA CASSLVGGKETQYF TGTGCCAGCAGCTTGGTAGGCGGGAAAGAGACCCAGTACTTC
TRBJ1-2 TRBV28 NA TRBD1 CASSSDRGQGGYTF TGTGCCAGCAGCAGTGACAGGGGGCAGGGTGGCTACACCTTC
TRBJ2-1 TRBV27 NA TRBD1 CASSRPGQGNNEQFF TGTGCCAGCAGTCGACCGGGACAGGGGAACAATGAGCAGTTCTTC
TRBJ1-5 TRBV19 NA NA CASSIITGENQPQHF TGTGCCAGTAGTATAATAACAGGAGAGAATCAGCCCCAGCATTTT
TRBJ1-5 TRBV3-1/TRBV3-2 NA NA CASSQARHSNQPQHF TGTGCCAGCAGCCAAGCCAGACATAGCAATCAGCCCCAGCATTTT
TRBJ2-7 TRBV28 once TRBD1 CASSPSAGGLYEQYF TGTGCCAGCAGTCCGAGCGCAGGGGGCCTCTACGAGCAGTACTTC
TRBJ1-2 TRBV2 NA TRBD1 CASSLTGPDGYTF TGTGCCAGCAGCCTGACAGGGCCGGATGGCTACACCTTC